The 7 T cell receptor beta chains listed next were all sequenced from one sample in a study of identical twins. MiXCR, applied by TCRdb to the 5' RACE reads, yields one record per CDR3 protein. The sample records 1.5 million to 2 million distinct CDR3 sequences, around a third being singletons. The sample comprised cord blood. The receptors shown here come from a newborn girl in good health.

The chain recombines TRBV10-3 with TRBJ1-5; tentative D call: TRBD1 (6 bases). The V end was cut by 6 bases, the J end by 2 bases, with 11 bases between. This CDR3 is built from 14 residues. CDR1 and CDR2 from the germline V gene are ENHRY and SYGVKD. As DNA, the CDR3 is TGTGCCATCAGGGATCCAGGGGGCAATCAGCCCCAGCATTTT. Translation: CAIRDPGGNQPQHF.

This clonotype was picked up a small number of times. The chain uses TRBV6-5 and TRBJ2-7; no firm D call. Trimming took 6 bases from V and 0 from J, leaving 12 bases between them. Germline V CDR1 and CDR2: MNHEY, SVGAGI. The CDR3 is 14 residues long. The CDR3 reads CASRSSRSSYEQYF. CDR3 nucleotides: TGTGCCAGCAGGTCATCGAGAAGCTCCTACGAGCAGTACTTC.

The table lists this clonotype with many counts. V and J are TRBV4-2 and TRBJ2-4; D unclear. V lost 1 base and J lost 4, with 11 bases in between. Germline CDR1 LGHNA, CDR2 YNFKEQ. The CDR3 spans 15 residues. CDR3 loop: CASSQVITGKNIQYF. The CDR3 nucleotides are TGTGCCAGCAGCCAAGTCATTACCGGGAAAAACATTCAGTACTTC.

This clonotype was detected only a few times. The rearrangement uses TRBV2 and TRBJ2-7; D uncertain. The CDR3 spans 18 residues. V shed 3 bases and J shed 0 bases, with 21 bases lying between them. The V gene's germline CDR1 is SNHLY and CDR2 FYNNEI. CDR3 residues: CASSDLPGRSPYSYEQYF. The CDR3 bases are TGTGCCAGCAGTGACCTCCCGGGCAGGTCCCCTTACTCCTACGAGCAGTACTTC.

This clonotype was recorded a few times. The CDR3 coding sequence is TGCAGCGTTGAGGGCGCGGGCCGCTACGAGCAGTACTTC. Its translation: CSVEGAGRYEQYF. The chain has TRBV29-1 and TRBJ2-7, with a possible D match to TRBD2 (5 bases). Germline CDR1 reads SQVTM; CDR2 reads ANQGSEA. Deletions cut 3 bases from V and 3 bases from J, with 12 bases between. CDR3 size: 13 residues.

The table lists this clonotype with a few counts. At one of its ends the junction is not consistent with the germline gene, which may arise from a read error. The rearrangement joins TRBV28 to TRBJ2-1; 7 positions agree with TRBD2. In germline, CDR1 is MDHEN, CDR2 SYDVKM. CDR3 length: 14 amino acids. The CDR3: CARSGRASYNEQFF. The CDR3 DNA sequence: TGTGCCCGCAGTGGGAGGGCGTCCTACAATGAGCAGTTCTTC.

The chain has TRBV7-3 and TRBJ2-1; TRBD1 agrees at 7 bases. CDR1 and CDR2 from the germline V gene are SGHTA and FQGTGA. V was clipped by 4 bases and J by 3 bases; unmatched bases: 6. There are 15 residues in the CDR3. For the CDR3, the DNA is TGTGCCAGCAGCTCCCCGGACAGGTTCTACAATGAGCAGTTCTTC. This sequence encodes CASSSPDRFYNEQFF. Variable domain in full (rest from reference TRBV7-3 and TRBJ2-1): GAGVSQTPSNKVTEKGKYVELRCDPISGHTALYWYRQSLGQGPEFLIYFQGTGAADDSGLPNDRFFAVRPEGSVSTLKIQRTERGDSAVYLCASSSPDRFYNEQFFGPGTRLTVL.